These 8 T cell receptor beta chains were all obtained from the same sample, sequenced in a study of tissue T cells after allogeneic stem cell transplantation. The repertoire was sequenced with immunoSEQ multiplex PCR; TCRdb's copy has only in-frame clones and lacks some. This sample carries roughly 21,000 clones, 69% of them seen once, and the ten largest clones take approximately 0.42%. Sample: blood. The receptors stem from a female BALB/c mouse in good health. For this strain, the MHC haplotype corresponds to H2-d.

With respect to this clone: Genes and germline are mouse. From the germline J gene comes the end of the CDR3, since the read stops 1 residue before it. The V and J genes are TRBV19 and TRBJ2-5, with no clear D. The germline V gene has CDR1 FNHDT and CDR2 SITEND (reference sequence). There are 12 residues in the CDR3. V gave up 5 bases and J gave up 0 bases, with 4 bases separating them. This CDR3 reads CASRNNQDTQYF. The covered CDR3 bases are TGTGCCAGCAGAAATAACCAAGACACCCAGTAC.

As for this clone: The gene names here belong to mouse. Read data end 1 residue before the CDR3 end; the end is taken from the germline J gene. The chain is built from TRBV31 and TRBJ2-7, with a possible D match to TRBD1 (6 bases). The CDR3 is made up of 12 amino acids. Germline V CDR1 and CDR2: GKSSPN, SITVG. Trimming shortened V by 0 bases and J by 7 bases, and 10 bases separated the two germline ends. The sequenced part of the CDR3 DNA is TGTGCCTGGAGTCTTCAGGGGAGGGAACAGTAC. It specifies CAWSLQGREQY. The full CDR3 reads CAWSLQGREQYF.

On this clone: Mouse names are used for the genes. The CDR3 end lies 1 residue beyond the end of the read and is filled in from the germline J gene. The chain combines TRBV24 with TRBJ2-4, with D possibly being TRBD1 (6 bases). V was cut by 0 bases and J by 8 bases, with 6 bases left in between. This CDR3 is 12 amino acids long. Germline assignment: CDR1 KGHTA and CDR2 FRNEEI. The part of the CDR3 DNA that was read is TGTGCCAGCAGTCTGTACAGGGGCACCTTGTAC. It specifies CASSLYRGTLY. In full, the CDR3 reads CASSLYRGTLYF.

Note on this clone: Gene names are the mouse ones. The read ends 1 residue shy of where the CDR3 ends; the end is completed using the germline J gene. The V and J genes are TRBV13-3 and TRBJ1-1; D uncertain. V gave up 5 bases and J gave up 0 bases, with 11 bases separating them. Germline CDR1 reads NNHDY; CDR2 reads SYVADS. The CDR3 totals 14 residues. The covered CDR3 bases are TGTGCCAGCAGGAGGACGGGGTCAAACACAGAAGTCTTC. Translation: CASRRTGSNTEVF. In full, the CDR3 is CASRRTGSNTEVFF.

A note on this clone: The gene names here belong to mouse. The read halts 1 residue ahead of the CDR3 end, with the missing end drawn from the germline J gene. Other DNA sequences of this sample code for an identical CDR3. The chain recombines TRBV5 with TRBJ1-1, with a possible D match to TRBD1 (5 bases). The CDR3 length is 14 residues. Trimming took off 1 base at V and 0 bases at J, with 6 bases between the two ends. Germline V CDR1 and CDR2: LGHNA, YNLKQL (reference sequence). The CDR3 loop reads CASSQGGANTEVFF. The covered CDR3 bases are TGTGCCAGCAGCCAAGGGGGGGCAAACACAGAAGTCTTC.

On this clone: Gene names and germline match the mouse. The CDR3 end lies 1 residue beyond the end of the read and is filled in from the germline J gene. This chain uses TRBV31 with TRBJ2-4, with TRBD2 as a possible D gene (6 bases). With 3 bases removed from V and 1 base from J, the gap between germline ends came to 8 bases. Per the germline V gene, CDR1 is GKSSPN and CDR2 is SITVG. CDR3 length: 13 amino acids. CDR3 in amino acids: CAWRGGGQNTLYF. CDR3 DNA, as far as it was read: TGTGCCTGGAGGGGGGGTGGTCAAAACACCTTGTAC.

Remarks on this clone: Mouse gene names apply. Read coverage stops 1 residue before the CDR3 terminus; the germline J gene supplies the remainder. The chain joins TRBV13-2 to TRBJ2-1; 7 positions match TRBD1. Germline-derived CDR1 and CDR2 are NNHNN and SYGAGS (reference sequence). The trim removed 5 bases at V and 1 base at J, leaving 0 bases unmatched. The CDR3 covers 13 residues. CDR3: CASGQGNYAEQFF. The part of the CDR3 DNA that was read is TGTGCCAGCGGACAGGGGAACTATGCTGAGCAGTTC.

As concerns this clone: Genes and germline come from the mouse. CDR3 amino acids: CAWSLARNNQAPLF. CDR3 DNA, as far as it was read: TGTGCCTGGAGTCTAGCCAGAAACAACCAGGCTCCGCTT. This chain links TRBV31 with TRBJ1-5, with unresolved D. With the read ending 1 residue before the CDR3 end, the germline J gene is used to fill in that end. From germline, CDR1 is GKSSPN and CDR2 SITVG. Trimming stripped 0 bases from V and 1 base from J, with 7 bases between. The CDR3 extends over 14 amino acids.